This is a list of T cell receptor beta chains from one sample in a study of T cells in Graves' hyperthyroidism and ophthalmopathy. TCRdb itself ran the multiplex PCR reads through MiXCR, one entry per CDR3 protein. The table shows approximately 430,000 distinct CDR3 sequences, with 15% to 17% occurring only once. The specimen sequenced was blood. The receptors originated from a woman between 18 and 29 years old with Graves' hyperthyroidism. The CDR3 runs from the conserved cysteine through the conserved F or W. The D gene is left open where the match is weak. Some rows have no size entry. The others give once, few or many, or a class for an expanded clone.

abundance | d_gene | j_gene | v_gene | CDR3nt | CDR3aa
few | . | TRBJ2-5 | TRBV5-1 | TGCGCCAGCAGCTTGGAGGGCGTCCCAAAGGGTCGGGAGACCCAGTACTTC | CASSLEGVPKGRETQYF
few | . | TRBJ1-5 | TRBV6-2/TRBV6-3 | TGTGCCAGCAGTTACTCGACCCATCAGCCCCAGCATTTT | CASSYSTHQPQHF
few | . | TRBJ2-5 | TRBV4-1 | TGCGCCAGCAGCCAAGATGGATCCGCAATTCAAGAGACCCAGTACTTC | CASSQDGSAIQETQYF
. | . | TRBJ2-6 | TRBV10-3 | TGTGCCATCAGTGAGTCCGGATCGAGCTCTGGGGCCAACGTCCTGACTTTC | CAISESGSSSGANVLTF
few | . | TRBJ1-6 | TRBV10-3 | TGTGCCATCAGTGGTGGGGGTTCACCCCTCCACTTT | CAISGGGSPLHF
few | TRBD1 | TRBJ2-1 | TRBV7-9 | TGTGCCAGCAGACAGGGACAGGCGCTCTACAATGAGCAGTTCTTC | CASRQGQALYNEQFF
many | . | TRBJ2-2 | TRBV7-9 | TGTGCCAGCAGCTTAGTAACAGAGGAGCTGTTTTTT | CASSLVTEELFF
many | TRBD2 | TRBJ2-5 | TRBV20-1 | TGCAGTGCTAGACTAGCGGGGACTCAAGAGACCCAGTACTTC | CSARLAGTQETQYF
many | TRBD1 | TRBJ2-2 | TRBV6-1 | TGTGCCAGCAGCAGCCCCCAGACAGGGGGGACGAACACCGGGGAGCTGTTTTTT | CASSSPQTGGTNTGELFF
. | . | TRBJ2-1 | TRBV7-8 | TGTGCCAGCAGCTTGGCCTCTTGGGAGCAGTTCTTC | CASSLASWEQFF
. | . | TRBJ1-1 | TRBV28 | TGTGTCAGCTCCCCTCTGAAAGGACGGGCAGGGAAGGACACTGAAGCTTTCTTT | CVSSPLKGRAGKDTEAFF
few | . | TRBJ2-7 | TRBV19 | TGTGCCAGTAGTCCCAGATCCGGGACGGAATCCTACGAGCAGTACTTC | CASSPRSGTESYEQYF
. | TRBD1 | TRBJ2-1 | TRBV29-1 | TGCAGCGTACCGGGACAGGGGGACAATGAGCAGTTCTTC | CSVPGQGDNEQFF
. | TRBD2 | TRBJ2-3 | TRBV9 | TGTGCCAGCAGCGTAGGAGCTGCGGGGGGACCCTATACGCAGTATTTT | CASSVGAAGGPYTQYF
. | TRBD2 | TRBJ2-1 | TRBV6-1 | TGTGCCAGCAGTTTCAGCGGGAACTCCTACAATGAGCAGTTCTTC | CASSFSGNSYNEQFF
. | . | TRBJ1-6 | TRBV28 | TGTGCCAGCAAGGCAGGGAGTTCACCCCTCCACTTT | CASKAGSSPLHF
. | . | TRBJ2-3 | TRBV12-3/TRBV12-4 | TGTGCCAGCAGACGGATCGCTTCCCTGCGGTCAGATACGCAGTATTTT | CASRRIASLRSDTQYF
. | TRBD1 | TRBJ2-2 | TRBV19 | TGTGCCAGTAGTACCGGGACAGGGGGCGTAAACACCGGGGAGCTGTTTTTT | CASSTGTGGVNTGELFF
. | TRBD2 | TRBJ2-5 | TRBV12-3/TRBV12-4 | TGTGCCAGCAGTTTCCTAGCGGGGGGGTATGAGACCCAGTACTTC | CASSFLAGGYETQYF
many | . | TRBJ2-7 | TRBV6-1 | TGTGCCAGCAGTGAAGCCCCTGAGGACCTATGGGAGCAGTACTTC | CASSEAPEDLWEQYF
. | . | TRBJ2-1 | TRBV4-1 | TGCGCCAGCAGCCAAGATTTGCTCCGATCTACAATGAGGCAGTTCTTC | CASSQDLLRSTMRQFF
. | . | TRBJ2-2 | TRBV4-1 | TGCGCCAGCAGCCAAGATCGACAGGCCTATATCACCGGGGAGCTGTTTTTT | CASSQDRQAYITGELFF
. | . | TRBJ1-1 | TRBV9 | TGTGCCAGCAGCGTTGGTCCCCCGGTCACTGAAGCTTTCTTT | CASSVGPPVTEAFF
. | . | TRBJ2-7 | TRBV7-6 | TGTGCCAGCAGCTTGGGGGGGGGGCAGGGATACGAGCAGTACTTC | CASSLGGGQGYEQYF
. | . | TRBJ2-3 | TRBV2 | TGTGCCAGCCGTCTAGATAGCACAGATACGCAGTATTTT | CASRLDSTDTQYF
many | TRBD1 | TRBJ1-4 | TRBV20-1 | TGCAGTGCCCCCGGGACAGGGGGCGGAAAACTGTTTTTT | CSAPGTGGGKLFF
few | . | TRBJ1-1 | TRBV6-1 | TGTGCCAGCAGTGTTTGGCAGGGTCTAGGGAACACTGAAGCTTTCTTT | CASSVWQGLGNTEAFF
few | . | TRBJ1-2 | TRBV3-1 | TGTGCCAGCAGCCACGACGGTAACTATGGCTACACCTTC | CASSHDGNYGYTF
many | . | TRBJ2-1 | TRBV27 | TGTGCCAGCAGTTCCCTGGACCACTACAATGAGCAGTTCTTC | CASSSLDHYNEQFF
many | TRBD1 | TRBJ1-1 | TRBV10-3 | TGTGCCATCACGACCGGGACAGGGTTTGAAGCTTTCTTT | CAITTGTGFEAFF
many | TRBD1 | TRBJ2-5 | TRBV7-9 | TGTGCCAGCAGCTGGCTAAGGGACAGCAAAGAGACCCAGTACTTC | CASSWLRDSKETQYF
many | . | TRBJ1-4 | TRBV18 | TGTGCCAGCTCCATCTACCAAGGGCAAGCAACTAATGAAAAACTGTTTTTT | CASSIYQGQATNEKLFF
few | . | TRBJ2-5 | TRBV7-3 | TGTGCCAGCAGCTTAAACGGTTTCGAAGAGACCCAGTACTTC | CASSLNGFEETQYF
. | . | TRBJ2-1 | TRBV11-2 | TGTGCCAGCAGCTTAGTTAGCAGCAATGAGCAGTTCTTC | CASSLVSSNEQFF
many | . | TRBJ2-2 | TRBV20-1 | TGCAGTGCTAGAGATGCGGAAGGGGGCACCGGGGAGCTGTTTTTT | CSARDAEGGTGELFF
. | . | TRBJ1-6 | TRBV18 | TGTGCCAGCTCTCGAGGACGGGATAATTCACCCCTCCACTTT | CASSRGRDNSPLHF
. | TRBD2 | TRBJ2-5 | TRBV20-1 | TGCAGTGCTAGAGTGGCTAGCGGGACTGATGTGTGGGAGACCCAGTACTTC | CSARVASGTDVWETQYF
. | . | TRBJ1-1 | TRBV27 | TGTGCCAGCAGTTCCGGTTTAATTCGATCGGCAGCTTTCTTT | CASSSGLIRSAAFF
many | . | TRBJ1-6 | TRBV18 | TGTGGCGGTGGTTCACCCCTCCACTTT | CGGGSPLHF
many | . | TRBJ2-5 | TRBV20-1 | TGCAGTGCTCCCCGTGGGGGGGCGGAGACCCAGTACTTC | CSAPRGGAETQYF
. | TRBD2 | TRBJ2-1 | TRBV7-9 | TGTGCCAGCAGCTTAAGTCCGGGGGGTGAGCAGTTCTTC | CASSLSPGGEQFF
many | TRBD1 | TRBJ2-3 | TRBV11-2 | TGTGCCAGCAGCTTCGGACAGGGCACAGATACGCAGTATTTT | CASSFGQGTDTQYF
many | . | TRBJ2-1 | TRBV7-2 | TGTGCCAGCAGCTCGATCGAGGCACGGTATGAGCAGTTCTTC | CASSSIEARYEQFF
many | TRBD1 | TRBJ1-5 | TRBV7-2 | TGTGCCAGCAGCTTGACAGGGCCCAATCAGCCCCAGCATTTT | CASSLTGPNQPQHF
few | TRBD2 | TRBJ2-1 | TRBV28 | TGTGCCAGTGGGGGAATGGGACTAGCGGGATTTGAGCAGTTCTTC | CASGGMGLAGFEQFF
few | TRBD2 | TRBJ2-1 | TRBV5-8 | TGTGCCAGCAGCCCGGGGACTAGTCCCTACAATGAGCAGTTCTTC | CASSPGTSPYNEQFF
. | . | TRBJ1-1 | TRBV20-1 | TGCAGTGCTAGGGTCAGCGGGAACACTGAAGCTTTCTTT | CSARVSGNTEAFF
few | . | TRBJ2-4 | TRBV7-8 | TGTGCCAGCAGCTTGACCGCGACCATAGCCAAAAACATTCAGTACTTC | CASSLTATIAKNIQYF
. | . | TRBJ1-6 | TRBV12-3/TRBV12-4 | TGTGCCAGCAGTTTTGGGGACGGAAATTCACCCCTCCACTTT | CASSFGDGNSPLHF
many | TRBD2 | TRBJ2-5 | TRBV20-1 | TGCAGTCAAACTAGCGGGAGTTCGGGATATGAGACCCAGTACTTC | CSQTSGSSGYETQYF
. | . | TRBJ1-2 | TRBV29-1 | TGCAGCGTTGGGGGTGGCTACACCTTC | CSVGGGYTF
many | TRBD2 | TRBJ2-1 | TRBV7-2 | TGTGCCAGCAGCTTATACGGGGGGGCATATTACAATGAGCAGTTCTTC | CASSLYGGAYYNEQFF
few | TRBD2 | TRBJ2-3 | TRBV5-1 | TGCGCCAGCAGCTTCAAAGCGGGGGGGAGCACAGATACGCAGTATTTT | CASSFKAGGSTDTQYF
. | TRBD2 | TRBJ2-1 | TRBV15 | TGTGCCACCAGCAGGCAAGCGGGAGCCTTGAATGAGCAGTTCTTC | CATSRQAGALNEQFF